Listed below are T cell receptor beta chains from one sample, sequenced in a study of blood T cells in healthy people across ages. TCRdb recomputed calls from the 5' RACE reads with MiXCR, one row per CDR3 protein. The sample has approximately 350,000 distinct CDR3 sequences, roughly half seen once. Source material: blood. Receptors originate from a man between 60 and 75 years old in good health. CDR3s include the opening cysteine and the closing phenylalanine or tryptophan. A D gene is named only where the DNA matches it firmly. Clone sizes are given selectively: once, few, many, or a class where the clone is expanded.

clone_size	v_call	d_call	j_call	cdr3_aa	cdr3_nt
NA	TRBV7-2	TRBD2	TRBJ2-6	CASSSFAGRVTEANVLTF	TGTGCCAGCAGCTCATTCGCTGGGAGGGTAACGGAGGCCAACGTCCTGACTTTC
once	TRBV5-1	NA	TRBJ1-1	CASSLVQGNTEAFF	TGCGCCAGCAGCTTGGTGCAGGGTAACACTGAAGCTTTCTTT
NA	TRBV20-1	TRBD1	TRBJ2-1	CSAPGQIYNEQFF	TGCAGTGCGCCGGGACAGATATACAATGAGCAGTTCTTC
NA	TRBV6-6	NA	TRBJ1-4	CASSAGGIELFF	TGTGCCAGCAGTGCAGGAGGGATTGAACTGTTTTTT
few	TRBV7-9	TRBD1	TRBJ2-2	CASSWRTGSTGELFF	TGTGCCAGCAGCTGGCGGACAGGGTCCACCGGGGAGCTGTTTTTT
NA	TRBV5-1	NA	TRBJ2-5	CASTRGPRILQETQYF	TGCGCCAGCACGAGGGGCCCTCGGATATTACAAGAGACCCAGTACTTC
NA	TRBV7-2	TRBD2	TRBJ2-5	CASSPRGTSGIKEQYF	TGTGCCAGCAGCCCTAGGGGGACTAGCGGGATTAAGGAGCAGTACTTC
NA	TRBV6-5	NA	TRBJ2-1	CASTSMPTSVGGLFF	TGTGCCAGCACCTCAATGCCGACCAGTGTAGGGGGTCTGTTCTTC
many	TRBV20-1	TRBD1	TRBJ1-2	CSASGSPGTGFGYTF	TGCAGTGCTAGTGGAAGTCCCGGGACAGGGTTCGGCTACACCTTC
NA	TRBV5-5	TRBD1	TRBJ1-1	CASSTRTGGDAEAFF	TGTGCCAGCAGCACCCGGACAGGGGGCGACGCTGAAGCTTTCTTT
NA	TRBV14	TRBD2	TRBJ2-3	CASSPSGGASTDTQYF	TGTGCCAGCAGCCCATCGGGAGGCGCTAGCACAGATACGCAGTATTTT
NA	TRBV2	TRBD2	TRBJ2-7	CASSDDSGSGYEQYF	TGTGCCAGCAGTGATGATAGCGGGAGTGGGTACGAGCAGTACTTC
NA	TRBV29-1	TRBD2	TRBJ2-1	CSVARTSGGYNEQFF	TGCAGCGTTGCCCGGACTAGCGGGGGCTACAATGAGCAGTTCTTC
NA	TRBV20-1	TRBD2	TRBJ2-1	CSAGGTSGGTYEQFF	TGCAGTGCTGGGGGGACTAGCGGGGGAACTTACGAGCAGTTCTTC
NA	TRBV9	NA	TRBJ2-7	CASSPEGERGEQYF	TGTGCCAGCAGCCCCGAGGGCGAGAGAGGGGAGCAGTACTTC
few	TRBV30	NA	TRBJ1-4	CAQKQQANEKLFF	TGTGCGCAGAAACAACAGGCTAATGAAAAACTGTTTTTT
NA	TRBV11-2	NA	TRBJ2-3	CASSSLFHTQYF	TGTGCCAGCAGCTCGCTCTTCCATACGCAGTATTTT
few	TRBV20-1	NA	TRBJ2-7	CSAALMSSYEQYF	TGCAGTGCTGCCCTCATGAGCTCCTACGAGCAGTACTTC